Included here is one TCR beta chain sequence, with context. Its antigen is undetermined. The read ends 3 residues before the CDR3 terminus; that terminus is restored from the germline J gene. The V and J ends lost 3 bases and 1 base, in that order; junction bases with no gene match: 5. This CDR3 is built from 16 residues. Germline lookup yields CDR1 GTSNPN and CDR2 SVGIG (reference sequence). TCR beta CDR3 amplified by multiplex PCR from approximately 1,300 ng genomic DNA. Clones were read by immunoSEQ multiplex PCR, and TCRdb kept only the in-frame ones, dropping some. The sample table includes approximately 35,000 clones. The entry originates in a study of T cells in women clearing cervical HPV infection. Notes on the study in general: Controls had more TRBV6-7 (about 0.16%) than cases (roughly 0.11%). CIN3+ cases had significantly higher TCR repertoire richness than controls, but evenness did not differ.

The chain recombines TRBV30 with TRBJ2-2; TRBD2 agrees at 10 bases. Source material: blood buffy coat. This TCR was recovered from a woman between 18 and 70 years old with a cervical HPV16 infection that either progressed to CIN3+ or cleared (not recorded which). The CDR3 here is CAWRATSGVNTGELFF. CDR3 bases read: TGTGCCTGGAGAGCTACTAGCGGGGTGAACACCGGGGAG.